The rows below give T cell receptor beta chains drawn from one sample of a study of cytomegalovirus exposure and HLA in healthy donors. The data were produced by immunoSEQ multiplex PCR, yet TCRdb's version contains in-frame clones alone and is incomplete. The sample shows a few hundred thousand clones, 65% to 80% of them seen only once. Sequencing input: PBMCs. The receptors here all came from a man in his forties in good health and CMV-seronegative. Both conserved end residues are part of each CDR3. The D gene is left open where the match is weak. Part of the rows lack a size; the others show once, few, many or a class for expanded clones.

TRBV5-5	-	-	14	TRBJ1-1	TGTGCCAGCAGCTTGGCCAGCCCGGGGACTGAAGCTTTCTTT	CASSLASPGTEAFF
TRBV14	-	once	13	TRBJ1-1	TGTGCCAGCAGCCCTCAGCCGGGTTCGGAAGCTTTCTTT	CASSPQPGSEAFF
TRBV5-1	TRBD2	-	13	TRBJ2-7	TGCGCCAGCCCCCTGGGGGAGGGGTTCGAGCAGTACTTC	CASPLGEGFEQYF
TRBV19	TRBD1	-	13	TRBJ1-1	TGTGCCAGTCGACAGGGGGGTGTCCCTGAAGCTTTCTTT	CASRQGGVPEAFF
TRBV12-5	-	-	14	TRBJ1-1	TGTGCTAGTGGACCCGGACAGCCTGGGACTGAAGCTTTCTTT	CASGPGQPGTEAFF
TRBV27	TRBD1	-	15	TRBJ2-4	TGTGCCAGCAGTATCCCGGGACAGGGGAAAAACATTCAGTACTTC	CASSIPGQGKNIQYF
TRBV27	TRBD2	once	14	TRBJ2-5	TGTGCCAGCAGGGGACTGCCTAGCGGGGAGACCCAGTACTTC	CASRGLPSGETQYF
TRBV25-1	-	-	13	TRBJ1-2	TGTGCCAGCAGTGAACACAGGATCTATGGCTACACCTTC	CASSEHRIYGYTF
TRBV5-5	-	-	14	TRBJ1-4	TGTGCCAGCAGCTTGAGCCCAGGCAGTGAAAAACTGTTTTTT	CASSLSPGSEKLFF
TRBV2	-	-	14	TRBJ1-2	TGTGCCAGCACCGAAATACTGGGGGCCTATGGCTACACCTTC	CASTEILGAYGYTF
TRBV5-5	-	-	15	TRBJ1-3	TGTGCCAGCAGCTTGCAGGGCAGTTCTGGAAACACCATATATTTT	CASSLQGSSGNTIYF
TRBV2	TRBD1	-	15	TRBJ2-1	TGTGCCACCGAGGAAAGGACAGGGGGCGGGTATGAGCAGTTCTTC	CATEERTGGGYEQFF
TRBV7-9	-	-	11	TRBJ1-1	TGTGCCAGCCTCGGGGGGGTTGAAGCTTTCTTT	CASLGGVEAFF
TRBV7-2	-	-	13	TRBJ2-2	TGTGCCAGCAGCCCCTCGGGGACCGGGGAGCTGTTTTTT	CASSPSGTGELFF
TRBV11-2	-	-	15	TRBJ2-2	TGTGCCAGCAGCTCGCCTGCGGTGAACACCGGGGAGCTGTTTTTT	CASSSPAVNTGELFF
TRBV29-1	-	-	13	TRBJ1-5	TGCAGCGTTTGTTCGAGTGGCAATCAGCCCCAGCATTTT	CSVCSSGNQPQHF
TRBV6-1	-	few	14	TRBJ2-7	TGTGCCAGCAGTGATGGAGGGAGGACCTACGAGCAGTACTTC	CASSDGGRTYEQYF
TRBV7-8	-	once	13	TRBJ2-1	TGTGCCAGCAGCTTAGGGCTCCCAAATGAGCAGTTCTTC	CASSLGLPNEQFF
TRBV27	TRBD1	-	15	TRBJ2-5	TGTGCCAGCAGTTTCACGGGGACAGAACAAGAGACCCAGTACTTC	CASSFTGTEQETQYF
TRBV5-4	TRBD2	-	16	TRBJ2-2	TGTGCCAGCAGCAATAGGACTAGCAGGCCCACCGGGGAGCTGTTTTTT	CASSNRTSRPTGELFF
TRBV4-2	-	-	15	TRBJ1-5	TGTGCCAGCAGCCAAGATCCGCGGGGCAATCAGCCCCAGCATTTT	CASSQDPRGNQPQHF
TRBV6-5	-	-	14	TRBJ2-7	TGTGCCAGCAGTTGCGATCGTCTTGTCGACGAGCAGTACTTC	CASSCDRLVDEQYF
TRBV7-6	-	-	14	TRBJ1-2	TGTGCCAGCAGCCCCGCGGGGGGGTTCTATGGCTACACCTTC	CASSPAGGFYGYTF
TRBV27	-	-	12	TRBJ1-1	TGTGCCAGCAGGGGGCCTGGGACTGAAGCTTTCTTT	CASRGPGTEAFF
TRBV28	-	-	16	TRBJ1-5	TGTGCCAGCAGTTTGCAGGGAGGGCAGCGCAATCAGCCCCAGCATTTT	CASSLQGGQRNQPQHF
TRBV28	-	-	16	TRBJ1-2	TGTGCCAGCAGTTCCCTCTTGGTCGCGGGCGGCTATGGCTACACCTTC	CASSSLLVAGGYGYTF
TRBV2	-	-	12	TRBJ2-1	TGTGCCAGTCACCGGGACTACAATGAGCAGTTCTTC	CASHRDYNEQFF
TRBV7-3	-	once	12	TRBJ2-1	TGTGCCAGCAGCTCAGAGGCGGATGAGCAGTTCTTC	CASSSEADEQFF
TRBV11-2	TRBD1	-	14	TRBJ2-5	TGTGCCAGCAGCTTTGGACAGGCCCAAGAGACCCAGTACTTC	CASSFGQAQETQYF
TRBV2	TRBD2	-	16	TRBJ2-2	TGTGCCAGCAGTGAAAGTAGGCGGGGGGGGGCCGGGGAGCTGTTTTTT	CASSESRRGGAGELFF
TRBV6-1	TRBD2	-	16	TRBJ2-1	TGTGCCAGCAGTGAAGTTTCCGGACTAGCAGATAATGAGCAGTTCTTC	CASSEVSGLADNEQFF
TRBV6-1	TRBD1	few	12	TRBJ2-7	TGTGCCAGCAGCCCGGGACAGGGTAGGCAGTACTTC	CASSPGQGRQYF
TRBV28	TRBD1	few	15	TRBJ1-5	TGTGCCAGCAGTTTCGGGACAGCGGCGAGCCAGCCCCAGCATTTT	CASSFGTAASQPQHF
TRBV7-9	TRBD1	-	14	TRBJ2-5	TGTGCCAGCAGTTGGGACAGGGGGCTAGAGACCCAGTACTTC	CASSWDRGLETQYF
TRBV14	-	few	15	TRBJ1-1	TGTGCCAGCAGCCAAGGGGGCACAGGACGTACTGAAGCTTTCTTT	CASSQGGTGRTEAFF
TRBV11-1	TRBD2	-	16	TRBJ2-1	TGTGCCAGCAGCTTTCGACTAGCCGAATCCTACAATGAGCAGTTCTTC	CASSFRLAESYNEQFF